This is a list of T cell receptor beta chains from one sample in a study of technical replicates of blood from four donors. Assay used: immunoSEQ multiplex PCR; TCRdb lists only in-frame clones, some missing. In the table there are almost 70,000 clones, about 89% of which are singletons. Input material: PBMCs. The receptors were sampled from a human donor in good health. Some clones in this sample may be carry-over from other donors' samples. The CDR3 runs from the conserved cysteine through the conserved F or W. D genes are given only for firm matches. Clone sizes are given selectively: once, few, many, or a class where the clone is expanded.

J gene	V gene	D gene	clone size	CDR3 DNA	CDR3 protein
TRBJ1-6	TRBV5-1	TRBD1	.	TGCGCCAGCAGCTTGGGGACAGGCTCACCCCTCCACTTT	CASSLGTGSPLHF
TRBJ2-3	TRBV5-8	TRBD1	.	TGTGCCAGCAGCTTGGGACAGGGGAGCACAGATACGCAGTATTTT	CASSLGQGSTDTQYF
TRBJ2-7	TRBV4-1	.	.	TGCGCCAGCAGCCAAGCTACCGGGGCCGCGGGGGAGCAGTACTTC	CASSQATGAAGEQYF
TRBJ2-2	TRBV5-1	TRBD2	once	TGCGCCAGCAGCTCCGAGACTAGCGGGCCCTCCGGGGAGCTGTTTTTT	CASSSETSGPSGELFF
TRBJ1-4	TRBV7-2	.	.	TGTGCCAGCAGCCCCCGCAGAACTAATGAAAAACTGTTTTTT	CASSPRRTNEKLFF
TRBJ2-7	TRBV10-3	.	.	TGTGCCACAAAGGGCCAGGGAACCTACGAGCAGTACTTC	CATKGQGTYEQYF
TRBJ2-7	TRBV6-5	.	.	TGTGCCAGCAGTTACTCAAGGACACCCTACGAGCAGTACTTC	CASSYSRTPYEQYF
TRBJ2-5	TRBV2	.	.	TGTGCCAGCAGTGTAGATAGCGGACCTCAAGAGACCCAGTACTTC	CASSVDSGPQETQYF
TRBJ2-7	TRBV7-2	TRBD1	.	TGTGCCAGCAGCTTAGCGGGACAGGGTTCCTACGAGCAGTACTTC	CASSLAGQGSYEQYF
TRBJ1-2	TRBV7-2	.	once	TGTGCCAGCAGCCCGGGGGAGGGGCCCAACTATGGCTACACCTTC	CASSPGEGPNYGYTF
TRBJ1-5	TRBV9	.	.	TGTGCCAGCAGCAAGGGACAAATTAGCAATCAGCCCCAGCATTTT	CASSKGQISNQPQHF
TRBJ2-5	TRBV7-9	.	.	TGTGCCAGCAGCTTACCCTATTCGGGTGAGACCCAGTACTTC	CASSLPYSGETQYF
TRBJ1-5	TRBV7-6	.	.	TGTGCCAGCAGCGCGTCCAGGGATCAGCCCCAGCATTTT	CASSASRDQPQHF
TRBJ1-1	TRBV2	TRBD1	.	TGTGCCAGCAAAAACAGGGGGAACACTGAAGCTTTCTTT	CASKNRGNTEAFF
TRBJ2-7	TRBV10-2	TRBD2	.	TGCGCCAGCAGTACGGGACTAGGCGCTAGGGAGCAGTACTTC	CASSTGLGAREQYF
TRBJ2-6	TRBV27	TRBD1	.	TGTGCCAGCAGTTTCAGGCAGGGGGCTTTAGTGGATTCTGGGGCCAACGTCCTGACTTTC	CASSFRQGALVDSGANVLTF
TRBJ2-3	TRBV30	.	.	TGTGCCTGGAGTGTCATTTCGGTTACGCAGTATTTT	CAWSVISVTQYF
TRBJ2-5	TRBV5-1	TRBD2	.	TGCGCCAGCAGCCCCAGCACACTAGCGGGGGGGCCAGAGACCCAGTACTTC	CASSPSTLAGGPETQYF
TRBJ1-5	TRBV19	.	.	TGTGCCAGTAGTATTGTCGGGGGTAGCAATCAGCCCCAGCATTTT	CASSIVGGSNQPQHF
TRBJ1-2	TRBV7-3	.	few	TGTGCCAGCAGCTACGGGCCAGGCGAGGGTGCCGTGACCTTC	CASSYGPGEGAVTF
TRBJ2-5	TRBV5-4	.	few	TGTGCCAGCAGCCAAACAAGACTAGTCTCTGGGGAGACCCAGTACTTC	CASSQTRLVSGETQYF
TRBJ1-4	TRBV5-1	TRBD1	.	TGCGCCAGCAGTTACGACAGGGGAGGTGAAAAACTGTTTTTT	CASSYDRGGEKLFF
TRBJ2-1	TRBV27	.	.	TGTGCCAGCAGTCGCAGGACGGGAGAAGCCAATGAGCAGTTCTTC	CASSRRTGEANEQFF
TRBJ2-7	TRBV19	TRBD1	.	TGTGCTGCCGGGACAGGCGACTACGAGCAGTACTTC	CAAGTGDYEQYF
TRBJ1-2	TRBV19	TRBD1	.	TGTGCCAGTAGTATTTACGGGACAGGGCCTAACTATGGCTACACCTTC	CASSIYGTGPNYGYTF
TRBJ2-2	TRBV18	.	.	TGTGCCAGCTCACTACCTTCGAGGAGGAACACCGGGGAGCTGTTTTTT	CASSLPSRRNTGELFF
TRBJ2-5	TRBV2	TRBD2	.	TGTGCCAGCAGTGAAGCGACTAGCGGGGGGGTATTGGAGACCCAGTACTTC	CASSEATSGGVLETQYF
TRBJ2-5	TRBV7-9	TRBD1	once	TGTGCCAGCAGCCACCGAGACAGGGCCGAGACCCAGTACTTC	CASSHRDRAETQYF
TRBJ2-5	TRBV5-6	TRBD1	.	TGTGCCAGCAGCTCTAACTACAGGGGGGAGACCCAGTACTTC	CASSSNYRGETQYF
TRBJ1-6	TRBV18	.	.	TGTGCCAGCTCACCAGCGGAGGGCTCCTATAATTCACCCCTCCACTTT	CASSPAEGSYNSPLHF
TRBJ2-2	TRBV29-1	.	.	TGCAGCGTGCGCACCGGGGAGCTGTTTTTT	CSVRTGELFF
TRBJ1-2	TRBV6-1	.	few	TGTGCCAGCAGTATCGAGGCAGGAGGTTATGGCTACACCTTC	CASSIEAGGYGYTF
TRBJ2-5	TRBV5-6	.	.	TGTGCCAGCAGCAAACAGGGGACCCAGTACTTC	CASSKQGTQYF
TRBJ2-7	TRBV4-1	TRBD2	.	TGCGCCAGCAGCCAAGATTTGGCTAGCGGCTACGAGCAGTACTTC	CASSQDLASGYEQYF
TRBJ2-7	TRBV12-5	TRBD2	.	TGTGCTAGTCGGACAGCGGGAGCCTACGAGCAGTACTTC	CASRTAGAYEQYF
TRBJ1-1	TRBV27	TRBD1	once	TGTGCCAGCAGCCCTCCCCCCCGGACAGGCACAACCGACCTTGAAGCTTTCTTT	CASSPPPRTGTTDLEAFF
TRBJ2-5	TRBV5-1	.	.	TGCGCCAGCAGCTTGTTCGGCCAGGGAGAGACCCAGTACTTC	CASSLFGQGETQYF
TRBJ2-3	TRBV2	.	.	TGTGCCAGCAGTGAATACGTAGCAAGAGCGAATACGCAGTATTTT	CASSEYVARANTQYF
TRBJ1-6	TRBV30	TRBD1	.	TGTGCCTGGAGGTTACCGGGACAGGGTCGGTCACCCCTCCACTTT	CAWRLPGQGRSPLHF
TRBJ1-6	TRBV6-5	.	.	TGTGCCAGCGGAGACAGGTCAATTATGTTCTCACCCCTCCACTTT	CASGDRSIMFSPLHF
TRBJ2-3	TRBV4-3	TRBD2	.	TGCGCCAGCAGCCAAGATGTCGGGGGGGCAGCAACGCAGTATTTT	CASSQDVGGAATQYF
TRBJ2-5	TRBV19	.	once	TGTGCCAGTAGTATATTTGCGGAAGAGACCCAGTACTTC	CASSIFAEETQYF
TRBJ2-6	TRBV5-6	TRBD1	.	TGTGCCAGCAGCCCCGAGACAGGGCGCAACGTCCTGACTTTC	CASSPETGRNVLTF
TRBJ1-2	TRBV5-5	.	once	TGTGCCAGCAGCTTCAGCGGTTATGGCTACACCTTC	CASSFSGYGYTF
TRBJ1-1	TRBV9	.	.	TGTGCCAGCAGCGTAGCGGGGAGGGGGAACACTGAAGCTTTCTTT	CASSVAGRGNTEAFF
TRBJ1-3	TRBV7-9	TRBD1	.	TGTGCCAGCAGCACACTATTCGGACAGGGGGCGCACGGAAACACCATATATTTT	CASSTLFGQGAHGNTIYF
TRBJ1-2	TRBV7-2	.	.	TGTGCCAGCAGCTTAGTTTCCGGGAGTCAGGATGGCTACACCTTC	CASSLVSGSQDGYTF
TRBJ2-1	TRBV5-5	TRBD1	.	TGTGCCAGCAGCTCGCTATACGGGACAGGGGGAAATGAGCAGTTCTTC	CASSSLYGTGGNEQFF
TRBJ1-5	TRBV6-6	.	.	TGTGCCAGCGGCACCCCGGGAGGTCAGCCCCAGCATTTT	CASGTPGGQPQHF
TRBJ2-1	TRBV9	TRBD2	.	TGTGCCAGCAGCGTAGTAGCGGGGAGCTCCTACAATGAGCAGTTCTTC	CASSVVAGSSYNEQFF
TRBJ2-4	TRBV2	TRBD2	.	TGTGCCAGCAGTCCCCCCCCCGGGATAGCGGGGCCTGGGGACATTCAGTACTTC	CASSPPPGIAGPGDIQYF
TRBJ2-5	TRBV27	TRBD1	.	TGTGCCAGCAGGTTGACAGGGGGCACACGGAGGACCCAGTACTTC	CASRLTGGTRRTQYF
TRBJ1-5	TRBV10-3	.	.	TGTGCCATCAGCCCCGACCGGAGCGGGCAGCCCCAGCATTTT	CAISPDRSGQPQHF